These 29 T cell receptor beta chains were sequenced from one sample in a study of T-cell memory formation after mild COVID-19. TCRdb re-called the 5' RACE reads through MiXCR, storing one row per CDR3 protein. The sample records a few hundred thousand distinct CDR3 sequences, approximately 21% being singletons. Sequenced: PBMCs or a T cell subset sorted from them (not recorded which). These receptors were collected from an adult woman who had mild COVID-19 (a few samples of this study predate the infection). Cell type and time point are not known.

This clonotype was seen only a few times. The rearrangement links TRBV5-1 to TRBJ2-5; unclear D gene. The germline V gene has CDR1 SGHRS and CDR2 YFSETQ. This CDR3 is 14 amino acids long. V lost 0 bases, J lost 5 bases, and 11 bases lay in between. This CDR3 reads CASSLVGRAETQYF. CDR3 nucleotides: TGCGCCAGCAGCTTGGTTGGTAGGGCGGAGACCCAGTACTTC.

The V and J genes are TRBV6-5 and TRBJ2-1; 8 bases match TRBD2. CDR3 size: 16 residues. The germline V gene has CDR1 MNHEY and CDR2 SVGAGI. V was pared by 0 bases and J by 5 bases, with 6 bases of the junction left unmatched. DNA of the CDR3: TGTGCCAGCAGTTACTCAGCGGGACTAGGCCACAATGAGCAGTTCTTC. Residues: CASSYSAGLGHNEQFF.

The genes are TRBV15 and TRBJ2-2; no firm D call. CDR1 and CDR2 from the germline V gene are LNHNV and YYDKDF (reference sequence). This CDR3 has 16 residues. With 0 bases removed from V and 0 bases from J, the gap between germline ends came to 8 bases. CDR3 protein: CATSRDGTTNTGELFF. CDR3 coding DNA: TGTGCCACCAGCAGAGATGGCACAACGAACACCGGGGAGCTGTTTTTT.

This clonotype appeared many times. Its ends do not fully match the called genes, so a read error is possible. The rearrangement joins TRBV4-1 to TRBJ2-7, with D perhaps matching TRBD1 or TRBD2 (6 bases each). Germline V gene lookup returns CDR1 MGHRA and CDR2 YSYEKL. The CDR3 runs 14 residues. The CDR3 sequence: CASSQVGGSHEQYF. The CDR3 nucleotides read TGCGCCAGCAGCCAAGTGGGGGGCTCCCACGAGCAGTACTTC.

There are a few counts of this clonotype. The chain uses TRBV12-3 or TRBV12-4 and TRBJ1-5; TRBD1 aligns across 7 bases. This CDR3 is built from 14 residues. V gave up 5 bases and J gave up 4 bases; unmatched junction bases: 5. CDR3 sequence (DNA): TGTGCCAGCAGTGTGGACAGGAGTAATCAGCCCCAGCATTTT. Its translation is CASSVDRSNQPQHF.

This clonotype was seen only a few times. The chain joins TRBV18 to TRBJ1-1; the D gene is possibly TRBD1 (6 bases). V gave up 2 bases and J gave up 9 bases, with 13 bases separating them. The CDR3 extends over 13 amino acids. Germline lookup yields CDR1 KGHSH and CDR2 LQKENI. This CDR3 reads CASSPGQGPQAFF. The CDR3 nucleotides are TGTGCCAGCTCACCAGGGCAGGGGCCGCAAGCTTTCTTT. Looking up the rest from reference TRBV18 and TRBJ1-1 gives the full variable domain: NAGVMQNPRHLVRRRGQEARLRCSPMKGHSHVYWYRQLPEEGLKFMVYLQKENIIDESGMPKERFSAEFPKEGPSILRIQQVVRGDSAAYFCASSPGQGPQAFFGQGTRLTVV.

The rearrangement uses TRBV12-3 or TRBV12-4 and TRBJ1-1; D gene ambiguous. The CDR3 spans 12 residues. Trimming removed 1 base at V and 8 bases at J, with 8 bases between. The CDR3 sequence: CASSLGKLEAFF. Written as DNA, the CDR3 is TGTGCCAGCAGTTTAGGAAAACTAGAAGCTTTCTTT.

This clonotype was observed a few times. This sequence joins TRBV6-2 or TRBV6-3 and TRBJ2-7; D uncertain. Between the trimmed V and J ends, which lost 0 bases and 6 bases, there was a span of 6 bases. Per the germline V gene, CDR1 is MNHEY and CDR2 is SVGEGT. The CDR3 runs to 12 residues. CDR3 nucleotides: TGTGCCAGCAGTTACTCGAGAGGCGAGCAGTACTTC. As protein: CASSYSRGEQYF.

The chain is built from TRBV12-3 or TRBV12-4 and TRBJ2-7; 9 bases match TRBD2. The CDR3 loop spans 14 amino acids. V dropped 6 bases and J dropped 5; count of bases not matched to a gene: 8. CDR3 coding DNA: TGTGCCAGCAGCTATAGCGGGAGATCTGACGAGCAGTACTTC. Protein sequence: CASSYSGRSDEQYF.

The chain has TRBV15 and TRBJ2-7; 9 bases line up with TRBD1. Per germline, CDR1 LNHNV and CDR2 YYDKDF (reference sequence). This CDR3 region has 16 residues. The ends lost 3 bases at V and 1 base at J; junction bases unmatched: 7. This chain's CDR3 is CATSRGPGQGSYEQYF. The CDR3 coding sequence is TGTGCCACCAGCAGGGGTCCGGGACAGGGATCCTACGAGCAGTACTTC.

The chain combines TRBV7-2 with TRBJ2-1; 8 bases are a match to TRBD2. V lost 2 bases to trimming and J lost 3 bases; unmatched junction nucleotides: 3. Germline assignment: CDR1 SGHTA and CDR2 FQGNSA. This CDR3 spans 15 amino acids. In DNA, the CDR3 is TGTGCCAGCAGCTTAATGCGGGGGGACTACAATGAGCAGTTCTTC. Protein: CASSLMRGDYNEQFF.

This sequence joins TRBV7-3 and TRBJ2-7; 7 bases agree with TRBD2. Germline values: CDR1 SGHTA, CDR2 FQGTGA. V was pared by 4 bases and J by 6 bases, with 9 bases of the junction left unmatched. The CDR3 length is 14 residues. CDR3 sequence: CASSSSGAPSEQYF. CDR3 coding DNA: TGTGCCAGCAGCTCCAGCGGGGCCCCTTCCGAGCAGTACTTC.

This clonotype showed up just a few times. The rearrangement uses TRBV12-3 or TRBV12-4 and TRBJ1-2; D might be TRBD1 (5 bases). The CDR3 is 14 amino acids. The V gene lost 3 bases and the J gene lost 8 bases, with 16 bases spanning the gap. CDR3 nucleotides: TGTGCCAGCAGTTTTTTTTCGGGACGGTGGGGCTACACCTTC. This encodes CASSFFSGRWGYTF.

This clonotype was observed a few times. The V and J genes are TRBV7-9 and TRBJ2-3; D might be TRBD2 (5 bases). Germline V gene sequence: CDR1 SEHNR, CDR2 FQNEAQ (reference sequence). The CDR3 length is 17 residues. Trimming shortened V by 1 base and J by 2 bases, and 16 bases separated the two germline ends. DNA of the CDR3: TGTGCCAGCAGCTTAGTACCCCCGGGGAACCCCACAGATACGCAGTATTTT. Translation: CASSLVPPGNPTDTQYF. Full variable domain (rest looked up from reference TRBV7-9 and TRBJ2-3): DTGVSQNPRHKITKRGQNVTFRCDPISEHNRLYWYRQTLGQGPEFLTYFQNEAQLEKSRLLSDRFSAERPKGSFSTLEIQRTEQGDSAMYLCASSLVPPGNPTDTQYFGPGTRLTVL.

The CDR3 protein is CASSRWTGYSNEQFF. Written as DNA, the CDR3 is TGTGCCAGCAGCCGATGGACAGGGTATTCGAATGAGCAGTTCTTC. The chain recombines TRBV7-2 with TRBJ2-1, with 8 bases identical to TRBD1. J gave up 7 bases and V 5 bases, and 10 bases lay outside the gene matches. The CDR3 has 15 amino acids. Germline V lookup: CDR1 SGHTA, CDR2 FQGNSA.

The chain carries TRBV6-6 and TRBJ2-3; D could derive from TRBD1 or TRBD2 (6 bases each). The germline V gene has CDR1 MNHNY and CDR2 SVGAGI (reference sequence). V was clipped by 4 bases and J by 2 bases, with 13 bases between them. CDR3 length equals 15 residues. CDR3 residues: CASSSGADATDTQYF. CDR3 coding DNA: TGTGCCAGCAGTTCGGGGGCGGATGCCACAGATACGCAGTATTTT.

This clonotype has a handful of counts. The CDR3 coding sequence is TGTGCCACCAGTGATTTGCTAGCAGTTAATGAGCAGTTCTTC. Translation gives CATSDLLAVNEQFF. The J gene is TRBJ2-1, the V gene TRBV24-1, with TRBD2 as a possible D gene (5 bases). Per germline, CDR1 KGHDR and CDR2 SFDVKD. V lost 0 bases, J lost 7 bases, and 9 bases lay in between. CDR3 length: 14 amino acids.

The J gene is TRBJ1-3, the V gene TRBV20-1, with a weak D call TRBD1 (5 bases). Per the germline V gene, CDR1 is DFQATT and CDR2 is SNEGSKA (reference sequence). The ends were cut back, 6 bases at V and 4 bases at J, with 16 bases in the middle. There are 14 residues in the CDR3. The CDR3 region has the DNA TGCAGTGCCAAGATGGGGGGAAGGGGAAACACCATATATTTT. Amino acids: CSAKMGGRGNTIYF.

The chain's CDR3 is CASSEWKLGNTGELFF. CDR3 bases: TGTGCCAGCAGTGAATGGAAGTTGGGGAACACCGGGGAGCTGTTTTTT. The chain employs TRBV6-1 and TRBJ2-2, with D hard to call. The CDR3 totals 16 residues. Per germline, CDR1 MNHNS and CDR2 SASEGT. The ends were cut back, 2 bases at V and 1 base at J, with 11 bases in the middle.

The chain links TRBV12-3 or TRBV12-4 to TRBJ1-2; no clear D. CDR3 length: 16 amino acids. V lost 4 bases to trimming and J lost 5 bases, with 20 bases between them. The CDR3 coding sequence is TGTGCCAGCAGTTCCCCTTCTGAACTTAGTACTTATGGCTACACCTTC. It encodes CASSSPSELSTYGYTF.

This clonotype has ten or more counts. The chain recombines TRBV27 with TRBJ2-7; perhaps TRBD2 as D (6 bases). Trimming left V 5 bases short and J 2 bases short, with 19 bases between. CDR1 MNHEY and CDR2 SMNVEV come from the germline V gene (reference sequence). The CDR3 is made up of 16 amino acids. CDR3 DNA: TGTGCCAGCAGTCCGCGCCCGGGACTTGTGGCCTACGAGCAGTACTTC. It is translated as CASSPRPGLVAYEQYF.

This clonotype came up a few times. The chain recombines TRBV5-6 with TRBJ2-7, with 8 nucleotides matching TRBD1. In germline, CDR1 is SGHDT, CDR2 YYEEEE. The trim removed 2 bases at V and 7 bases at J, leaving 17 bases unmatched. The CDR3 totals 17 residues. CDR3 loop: CASSFSLRDRTRFEQYF. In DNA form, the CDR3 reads TGTGCCAGCAGCTTCAGTCTTCGGGACAGGACCCGATTTGAGCAGTACTTC.

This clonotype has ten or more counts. The CDR3 DNA reads TGTGCCAGCAGTCTACAGTCCTCCTCACCCCTCCACTTT. Its protein product is CASSLQSSSPLHF. The chain is built from TRBV12-3 or TRBV12-4 and TRBJ1-6; D is ambiguous. The ends were cut back, 5 bases at V and 10 bases at J, with 12 bases in the middle. This CDR3 spans 13 amino acids.

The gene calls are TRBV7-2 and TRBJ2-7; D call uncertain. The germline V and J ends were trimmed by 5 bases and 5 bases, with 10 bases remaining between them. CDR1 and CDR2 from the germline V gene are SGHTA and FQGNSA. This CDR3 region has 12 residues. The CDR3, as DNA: TGTGCCAGCAGCCGAACAAGGGACGAGCAGTACTTC. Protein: CASSRTRDEQYF.

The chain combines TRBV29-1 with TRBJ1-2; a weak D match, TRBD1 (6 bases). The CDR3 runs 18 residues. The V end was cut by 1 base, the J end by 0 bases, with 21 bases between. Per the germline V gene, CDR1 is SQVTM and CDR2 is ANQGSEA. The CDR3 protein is CSVEALAGRDTSNYGYTF. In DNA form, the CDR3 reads TGCAGCGTTGAAGCACTGGCGGGACGGGACACCTCTAACTATGGCTACACCTTC.

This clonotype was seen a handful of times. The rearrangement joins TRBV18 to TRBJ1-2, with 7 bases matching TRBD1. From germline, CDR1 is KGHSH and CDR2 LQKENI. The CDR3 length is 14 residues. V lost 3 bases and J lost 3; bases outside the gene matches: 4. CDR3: CASSPPGTDYGYTF. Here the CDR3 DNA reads TGTGCCAGCTCACCCCCCGGGACAGACTATGGCTACACCTTC.

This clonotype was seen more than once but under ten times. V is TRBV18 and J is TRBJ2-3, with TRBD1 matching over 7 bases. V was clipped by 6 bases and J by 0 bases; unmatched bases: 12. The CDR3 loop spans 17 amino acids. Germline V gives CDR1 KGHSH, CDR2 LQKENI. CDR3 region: CASSFSGTAMSTDTQYF. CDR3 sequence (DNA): TGTGCCAGCTCCTTCTCTGGGACAGCCATGAGCACAGATACGCAGTATTTT.

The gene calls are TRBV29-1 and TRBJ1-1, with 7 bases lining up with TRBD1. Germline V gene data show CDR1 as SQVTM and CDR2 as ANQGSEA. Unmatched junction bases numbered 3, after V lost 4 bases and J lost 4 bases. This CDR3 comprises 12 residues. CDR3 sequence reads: CSVVDRTTEAFF. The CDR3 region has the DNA TGCAGCGTTGTGGACAGGACCACTGAAGCTTTCTTT.

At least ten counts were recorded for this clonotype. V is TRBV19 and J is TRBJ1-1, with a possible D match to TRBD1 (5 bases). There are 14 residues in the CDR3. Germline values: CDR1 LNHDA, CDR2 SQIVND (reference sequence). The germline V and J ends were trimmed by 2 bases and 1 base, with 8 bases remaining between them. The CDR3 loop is CASSILQGNTEAFF. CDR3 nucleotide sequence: TGTGCCAGTAGTATACTCCAGGGGAACACTGAAGCTTTCTTT.